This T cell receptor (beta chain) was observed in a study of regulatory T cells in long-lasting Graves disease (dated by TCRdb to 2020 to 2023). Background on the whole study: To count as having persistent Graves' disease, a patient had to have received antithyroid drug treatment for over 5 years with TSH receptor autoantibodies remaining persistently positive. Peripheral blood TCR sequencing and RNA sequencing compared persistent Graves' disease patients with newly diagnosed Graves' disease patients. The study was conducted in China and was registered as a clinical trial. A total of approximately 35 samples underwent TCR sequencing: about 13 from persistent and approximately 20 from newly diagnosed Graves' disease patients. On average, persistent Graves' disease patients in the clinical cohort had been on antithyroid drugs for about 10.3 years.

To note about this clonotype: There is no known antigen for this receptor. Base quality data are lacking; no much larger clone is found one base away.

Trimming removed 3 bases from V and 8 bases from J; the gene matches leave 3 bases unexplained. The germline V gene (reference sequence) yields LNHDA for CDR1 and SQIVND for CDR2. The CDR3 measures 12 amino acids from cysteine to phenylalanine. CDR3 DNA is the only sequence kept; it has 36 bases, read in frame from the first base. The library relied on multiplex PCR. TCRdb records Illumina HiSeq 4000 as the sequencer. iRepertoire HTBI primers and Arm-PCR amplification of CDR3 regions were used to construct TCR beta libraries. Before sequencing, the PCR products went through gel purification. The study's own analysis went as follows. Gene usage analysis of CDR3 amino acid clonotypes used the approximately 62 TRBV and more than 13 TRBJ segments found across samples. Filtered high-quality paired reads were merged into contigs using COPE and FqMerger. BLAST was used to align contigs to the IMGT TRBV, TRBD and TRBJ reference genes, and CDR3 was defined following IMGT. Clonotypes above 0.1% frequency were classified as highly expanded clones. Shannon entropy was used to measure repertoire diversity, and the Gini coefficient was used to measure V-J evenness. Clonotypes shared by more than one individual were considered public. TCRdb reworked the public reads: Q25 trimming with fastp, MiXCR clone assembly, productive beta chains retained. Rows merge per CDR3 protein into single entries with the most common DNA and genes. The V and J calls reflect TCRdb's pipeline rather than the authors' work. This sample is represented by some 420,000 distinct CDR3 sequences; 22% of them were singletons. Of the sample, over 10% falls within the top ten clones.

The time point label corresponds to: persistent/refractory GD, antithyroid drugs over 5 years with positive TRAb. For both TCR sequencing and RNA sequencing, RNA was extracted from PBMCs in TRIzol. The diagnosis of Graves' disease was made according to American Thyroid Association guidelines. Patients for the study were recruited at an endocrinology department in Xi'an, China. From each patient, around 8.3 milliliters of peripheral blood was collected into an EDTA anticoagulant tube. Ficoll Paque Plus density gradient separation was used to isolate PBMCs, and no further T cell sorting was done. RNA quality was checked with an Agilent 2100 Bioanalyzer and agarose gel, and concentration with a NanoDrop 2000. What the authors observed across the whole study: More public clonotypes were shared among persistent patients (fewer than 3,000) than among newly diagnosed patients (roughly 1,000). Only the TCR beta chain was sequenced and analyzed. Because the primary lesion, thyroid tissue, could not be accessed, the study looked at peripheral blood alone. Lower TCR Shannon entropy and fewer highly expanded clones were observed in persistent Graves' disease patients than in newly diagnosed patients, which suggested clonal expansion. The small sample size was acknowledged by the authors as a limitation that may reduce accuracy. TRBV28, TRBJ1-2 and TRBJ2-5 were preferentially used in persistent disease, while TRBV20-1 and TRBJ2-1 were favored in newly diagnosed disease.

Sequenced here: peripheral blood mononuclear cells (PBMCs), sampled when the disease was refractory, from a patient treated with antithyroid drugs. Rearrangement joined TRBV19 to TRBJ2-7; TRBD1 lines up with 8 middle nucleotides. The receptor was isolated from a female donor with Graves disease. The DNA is TGTGCCAGTAGTATTGGACAGGGAAAGCAGTACTTC. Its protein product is CASSIGQGKQYF.